These 32 T cell receptor beta chains share one sample of origin, sequenced in a study of post-analysis software for immune sequencing data. Study-wide results and caveats: When patients were compared with controls, four or five TRBV segments were more frequent, TRBV5-6, TRBV5-1 and TRBV20-1 among them.

No antigen is known for these receptors. Unique molecular identifiers had been added to the TCR beta cDNA libraries. TCRdb ran MiXCR on the PCR reads and lists one entry per CDR3 protein. The sample records about 540,000 distinct CDR3 sequences, 34% being singletons. The sequenced sample was blood. The receptors stem from a girl between 2 and 17 years old with multiple sclerosis.

This sequence joins TRBV5-1 and TRBJ2-7; 9 nucleotides align to TRBD1. Germline values: CDR1 SGHRS, CDR2 YFSETQ. The CDR3 is made up of 14 amino acids. Germline trimming cut 1 base from V and 4 bases from J; bases unmatched to any gene: 3. The CDR3 coding sequence is TGCGCCAGCAGCTTGCTTGGGACAGGGTACGAGCAGTACTTC. Protein product: CASSLLGTGYEQYF.

The V and J genes are TRBV29-1 and TRBJ1-4, with D hard to call. This CDR3 region has 12 residues. V lost 8 bases to trimming and J lost 8 bases, with 15 bases between them. Looked up from germline, CDR1 is SQVTM and CDR2 is ANQGSEA. CDR3 sequence reads: CSSAGVGEKLFF. Written as DNA, the CDR3 is TGCAGCTCGGCCGGGGTGGGGGAAAAACTGTTTTTT.

The chain joins TRBV9 to TRBJ1-4; 8 nucleotides match TRBD1. CDR3 length equals 15 residues. Germline values: CDR1 SGDLS, CDR2 YYNGEE. V was clipped by 5 bases and J by 8 bases; unmatched bases: 11. CDR3 loop: CASSDVPDRAEKLFF. CDR3 nucleotides: TGTGCCAGCAGTGATGTCCCGGACAGGGCGGAAAAACTGTTTTTT. The variable domain in full, with the rest retrieved from reference TRBV9 and TRBJ1-4, is DSGVTQTPKHLITATGQRVTLRCSPRSGDLSVYWYQQSLDQGLQFLIQYYNGEERAKGNILERFSAQQFPDLHSELNLSSLELGDSALYFCASSDVPDRAEKLFFGSGTQLSVL.

A note on this clonotype: One junction end disagrees with the germline gene, perhaps due to a read error. V and J are TRBV12-3 or TRBV12-4 and TRBJ1-2; 7 bases agree with TRBD1. The CDR3 is made up of 12 amino acids. The CDR3 loop is CASKGGEDGCTF. For the CDR3, the DNA is TGTGCCAGCAAAGGGGGCGAGGATGGCTGCACCTTC.

V gene TRBV7-9 combines with J gene TRBJ2-5, with a tentative D call TRBD2 (5 bases). The V and J ends lost 1 base and 4 bases respectively, with 10 bases between them. Germline V gives CDR1 SEHNR, CDR2 FQNEAQ (reference sequence). The CDR3 covers 14 residues. This chain's CDR3 is CASSLVVAIETQYF. As DNA, the CDR3 is TGTGCCAGCAGCTTAGTAGTAGCGATAGAGACCCAGTACTTC.

This clonotype was detected a few times. The chain combines TRBV29-1 with TRBJ1-4; possible D gene TRBD1, 5 bases. The germline V and J ends were trimmed by 6 bases and 0 bases, with 8 bases remaining between them. The germline CDR1 and CDR2 sequences are SQVTM and ANQGSEA. This CDR3 is built from 13 residues. CDR3 region: CSVRQPTNEKLFF. In nucleotides, the CDR3 is TGCAGCGTAAGACAGCCAACTAATGAAAAACTGTTTTTT.

This clonotype was found a few times. The V and J genes are TRBV5-4 and TRBJ2-7; D ambiguous. CDR3 size: 16 residues. V was trimmed by 3 bases and J by 0 bases, leaving 16 bases between them. The V gene's germline CDR1 is SGHNT and CDR2 YYREEE (reference sequence). The CDR3 protein is CASSSWVSPSSYEQYF. CDR3 nucleotide sequence: TGTGCCAGCAGCTCGTGGGTCAGCCCGAGCTCCTACGAGCAGTACTTC.

This clonotype has more than one count but fewer than ten. The chain uses TRBV7-9 and TRBJ2-5; D is possibly TRBD2 (5 bases). Germline CDR1 SEHNR, CDR2 FQNEAQ (reference sequence). The V gene lost 3 bases and the J gene lost 5 bases, with 13 bases spanning the gap. This CDR3 region has 14 residues. The CDR3 loop reads CASSFGGAWETQYF. The CDR3 DNA reads as TGTGCCAGCAGCTTTGGAGGAGCGTGGGAGACCCAGTACTTC.

This clonotype was recorded a few times. This chain links TRBV20-1 with TRBJ1-2, with TRBD1 identical over 10 bases. The CDR3 is 13 amino acids. Germline V gene lookup returns CDR1 DFQATT and CDR2 SNEGSKA (reference sequence). V lost 6 bases, J lost 6 bases, and 7 bases stayed unmatched. CDR3 amino acids: CSAVTGGSHGYTF. In nucleotides, the CDR3 is TGCAGTGCGGTGACAGGGGGCTCTCATGGCTACACCTTC.

The V call is TRBV27, the J call TRBJ2-3; TRBD2 matches 14 bases. CDR1 and CDR2 from the germline V gene are MNHEY and SMNVEV (reference sequence). The CDR3 contains 14 residues. V dropped 6 bases and J dropped 6; count of bases not matched to a gene: 2. CDR3 DNA sequence: TGTGCCAGCAGGACTAGCGGGGGGGTGGATACGCAGTATTTT. This encodes CASRTSGGVDTQYF.

The rearrangement links TRBV3-1 to TRBJ2-3, with D tentatively TRBD1 (6 bases). The V gene lost 1 base and the J gene lost 4 bases, with 9 bases spanning the gap. CDR1 and CDR2 (germline): LGHDT, YNNKEL (reference sequence). The CDR3 runs to 14 residues. This CDR3 is CASSQGGTPDTQYF. CDR3 DNA: TGTGCCAGCAGCCAAGGGGGGACACCAGATACGCAGTATTTT.

This clonotype appeared a single time. The rearrangement joins TRBV29-1 to TRBJ1-1, with D perhaps TRBD1 (5 bases). V lost 7 bases and J 0 bases, leaving 15 bases between the germline ends. This CDR3 is 14 amino acids long. From germline, CDR1 is SQVTM and CDR2 ANQGSEA. The CDR3: CSAIPTDMNTEAFF. In DNA, the CDR3 is TGCAGCGCCATTCCGACAGACATGAACACTGAAGCTTTCTTT.

In this sample, this clonotype turned up a few times. The V call is TRBV11-2, the J call TRBJ2-7; TRBD1 matches at 8 bases. The CDR3 totals 14 residues. Per the germline V gene, CDR1 is SGHAT and CDR2 is FQNNGV. J lost 7 bases, V lost 1 base, and 6 bases had no gene match. CDR3 nucleotide sequence: TGTGCCAGCAGCTTAGCCCAGGGGGCGCGGGAGCAGTACTTC. It encodes CASSLAQGAREQYF.

This clonotype was detected once. The rearrangement links TRBV5-1 to TRBJ2-5; D may correspond to TRBD1 or TRBD2 (5 bases each). The V gene's germline CDR1 is SGHRS and CDR2 YFSETQ. This CDR3 comprises 14 residues. Trimming left V 5 bases short and J 5 bases short, with 16 bases between. For the CDR3, the DNA is TGCGCCAGCAGTTCCCGGGGACGCCTTGAGACCCAGTACTTC. Translation gives CASSSRGRLETQYF.

A few counts support this clonotype. V gene TRBV2 combines with J gene TRBJ2-1, with TRBD1 identical over 7 bases. V gave up 4 bases and J gave up 8 bases; unmatched junction bases: 5. Germline-derived CDR1 and CDR2 are SNHLY and FYNNEI. This CDR3 is 13 amino acids long. The CDR3 nucleotides read TGTGCCAGCAGTGGCACAGGGGCCGATGAGCAGTTCTTC. Translation gives CASSGTGADEQFF.

This clonotype has a handful of counts. This chain joins TRBV11-2 and TRBJ2-5, with 7 positions matching TRBD2. This CDR3 contains 15 residues. V shed 1 base, J shed 5 bases, and the junction held 7 bases outside the gene matches. In germline, CDR1 is SGHAT, CDR2 FQNNGV. The CDR3 sequence: CASSLGDTRGETQYF. Written as DNA, the CDR3 is TGTGCCAGCAGCTTAGGAGACACGCGGGGGGAGACCCAGTACTTC.

V usage is TRBV4-1 and J usage is TRBJ2-6; possible D gene TRBD1, 5 bases. Germline CDR1 MGHRA, CDR2 YSYEKL. The CDR3 contains 18 residues. The V gene lost 7 bases and the J gene lost 0 bases, with 19 bases spanning the gap. This chain's CDR3 is CASTKVSLQGSGANVLTF. Here the CDR3 DNA reads TGCGCCAGCACCAAAGTCTCCCTTCAGGGCTCTGGGGCCAACGTCCTGACTTTC.

This chain uses TRBV20-1 with TRBJ1-5; 7 bases map to TRBD1. Losses at the gene ends were 6 bases for V and 6 bases for J; bases not matched to a gene: 8. CDR3 length: 13 amino acids. Germline lookup yields CDR1 DFQATT and CDR2 SNEGSKA (reference sequence). DNA for the CDR3: TGCAGTGCAACGACAGGGTCAATTCAGCCCCAGCATTTT. This encodes CSATTGSIQPQHF.

The chain has TRBV12-3 or TRBV12-4 and TRBJ1-2; 9 positions agree with TRBD1. V trimming: 6 bases; J trimming: 4 bases; junction bases outside the gene matches: 6. There are 14 residues in the CDR3. The CDR3 loop reads CASRRTGDFYGYTF. DNA for the CDR3: TGTGCCAGCAGAAGGACAGGGGATTTCTATGGCTACACCTTC.

This clonotype was seen a handful of times. The chain links TRBV20-1 to TRBJ1-3; D is uncertain. The CDR3 covers 15 residues. Germline values: CDR1 DFQATT, CDR2 SNEGSKA (reference sequence). The V end was cut by 5 bases, the J end by 0 bases, with 14 bases between. CDR3 DNA: TGCAGTGCTGCGGGGATTCTTGGCTCTGGAAACACCATATATTTT. Its translation is CSAAGILGSGNTIYF.

In the case of this clonotype: This could be a read error, since a much larger clone is one nucleotide away. V gene TRBV4-1 combines with J gene TRBJ1-2, with TRBD1 matching 7 bases. Germline V gene lookup returns CDR1 MGHRA and CDR2 YSYEKL. The CDR3 covers 14 residues. CDR3 nucleotides: TGCGCCAGCGGCCAAGCTTCAGGGGGTTTAGGCTACACCTTC. This gives the protein CASGQASGGLGYTF.

The J gene is TRBJ1-6, the V gene TRBV5-1; D remains ambiguous. The CDR3 covers 17 residues. Trimming took 0 bases from V and 0 from J, leaving 10 bases between them. Germline CDR1 is SGHRS and CDR2 is YFSETQ. CDR3 DNA: TGCGCCAGCAGCTTGGTTCCGGGTAGCTCCTATAATTCACCCCTCCACTTT. It encodes CASSLVPGSSYNSPLHF.

This clonotype was seen more than once but under ten times. J is TRBJ1-5 and V is TRBV20-1, with unresolved D. CDR3 size: 13 residues. From germline, CDR1 is DFQATT and CDR2 SNEGSKA (reference sequence). V gave up 2 bases and J gave up 5 bases, with 10 bases separating them. The CDR3 protein is CSARIQWDQPQHF. The CDR3 DNA is TGCAGTGCTAGAATACAGTGGGATCAGCCCCAGCATTTT.

The CDR3 reads CASKLGRGGVYEQYF. The CDR3 DNA follows: TGTGCCAGCAAACTTGGGAGAGGGGGCGTCTACGAGCAGTACTTC. The chain employs TRBV11-2 and TRBJ2-7; 7 bases agree with TRBD1. The junction had 12 bases not matched to a gene; V was cut back by 7 bases and J by 3 bases. Germline-derived CDR1 and CDR2 are SGHAT and FQNNGV. The length of the CDR3 is 15 residues. The full variable domain, in which reference TRBV11-2 and TRBJ2-7 provide the parts outside the CDR3, is EAGVAQSPRYKIIEKRQSVAFWCNPISGHATLYWYQQILGQGPKLLIQFQNNGVVDDSQLPKDRFSAERLKGVDSTLKIQPAKLEDSAVYLCASKLGRGGVYEQYFGPGTRLTVT.

The rearrangement links TRBV7-4 to TRBJ1-1; the D gene is possibly TRBD1 (6 bases). V lost 4 bases, J lost 4 bases, and 13 bases lay in between. The CDR3 has 14 residues. The germline CDR1 and CDR2 sequences are SGHVT and SQSDAQ. The CDR3 DNA is TGTGCCAGCAGCTCCTGCTCCAGGGGCACTGAAGCTTTCTTT. It encodes CASSSCSRGTEAFF.

The chain couples TRBV4-1 to TRBJ1-5, with 10 bases lining up with TRBD1. Germline V gives CDR1 MGHRA, CDR2 YSYEKL. The ends lost 1 base at V and 7 bases at J; junction bases unmatched: 7. This CDR3 is built from 16 residues. The CDR3: CASSQAPGQGFQPQHF. The CDR3 region has the DNA TGCGCCAGCAGCCAAGCGCCGGGACAGGGGTTCCAGCCCCAGCATTTT.

This rearrangement joins TRBV20-1 to TRBJ2-4; tentatively, D is TRBD1 (5 bases). The CDR3 is 15 amino acids. Trimming left V 7 bases short and J 1 base short, with 17 bases between. The germline CDR1 and CDR2 sequences are DFQATT and SNEGSKA (reference sequence). The CDR3 bases are TGCAGTGGGGGCATTCAGGGTGGGGCCAAAAACATTCAGTACTTC. Residues: CSGGIQGGAKNIQYF.

This clonotype was seen only a few times. J is TRBJ2-5 and V is TRBV29-1; 7 nucleotides align to TRBD1. CDR3 length: 12 amino acids. The V gene's germline CDR1 is SQVTM and CDR2 ANQGSEA. V lost 7 bases and J lost 1; bases outside the gene matches: 3. CDR3 sequence reads: CSAGTVQETQYF. The CDR3 DNA sequence: TGCAGCGCTGGGACAGTCCAAGAGACCCAGTACTTC.

This chain joins TRBV5-1 and TRBJ2-7, with 8 bases that match TRBD1. This CDR3 is 16 amino acids long. Trimming at V came to 0 bases and at J to 0 bases, leaving 5 bases not matched to a gene. Germline V gene lookup returns CDR1 SGHRS and CDR2 YFSETQ. The CDR3 loop reads CASSLVTGGSSYEQYF. For the CDR3, the DNA is TGCGCCAGCAGCTTGGTCACAGGGGGGAGCTCCTACGAGCAGTACTTC.

The chain joins TRBV7-2 to TRBJ2-5; 10 bases are shared with TRBD2. The end of the DNA fits TRBJ2-7 better, so the J call may be wrong. Germline V gene data show CDR1 as SGHTA and CDR2 as FQGNSA. This CDR3 region has 16 residues. Here the CDR3 DNA reads TGTGCCAGCAGCTTAGATAGCGGGAGGACTACTTACGAGCAGTACTTC. Protein: CASSLDSGRTTYEQYF.

This clonotype was recorded a few times. The J gene is TRBJ2-5, the V gene TRBV4-1, with 9 bases lining up with TRBD2. Looked up from germline, CDR1 is MGHRA and CDR2 is YSYEKL. The CDR3 covers 16 residues. Trimming cost V 3 bases and J 3 bases; bases outside gene matches: 8. The CDR3 DNA reads as TGCGCCAGCAGCCAGATTGGGCTAGCGGGAAAAGAGACCCAGTACTTC. This encodes CASSQIGLAGKETQYF.

There are many counts of this clonotype. The J gene is TRBJ2-1, the V gene TRBV29-1; 11 nucleotides line up with TRBD2. There are 14 residues in the CDR3. J gave up 2 bases and V 6 bases, and 3 bases lay outside the gene matches. Germline V gene lookup returns CDR1 SQVTM and CDR2 ANQGSEA. CDR3 DNA: TGCAGCGTCCGTAGCGGGGGGGCCTACAATGAGCAGTTCTTC. It yields the protein CSVRSGGAYNEQFF.